These T cell receptor beta chains were read from a single sample in a study of blood T cell repertoires in COVID-19. Assay: immunoSEQ multiplex PCR; the TCRdb copy retains only in-frame clones and omits some. The sample lists around 310,000 clones, under 90% occurring once. What was sequenced was PBMCs or T cells enriched from blood (not recorded which). These receptor sequences come from a woman younger than 45 who had recovered from COVID-19. CDR3s include the opening cysteine and the closing phenylalanine or tryptophan. Each record gives: V gene, D gene, J gene, clone size, CDR3 protein, CDR3 DNA. D genes are given only for firm matches. Size is omitted from some rows. Given values are once, few, many or a class for expanded clones.

v_call: TRBV27; d_call: -; j_call: TRBJ1-4; clone_size: -; cdr3_aa: CASSLWGGEEKLFF; cdr3_nt: TGTGCCAGCAGTTTATGGGGGGGGGAGGAAAAACTGTTTTTT
v_call: TRBV11-2; d_call: -; j_call: TRBJ1-2; clone_size: -; cdr3_aa: CASSSGEALEGYTF; cdr3_nt: TGTGCCAGCAGCTCCGGGGAGGCCCTGGAAGGCTACACCTTC
v_call: TRBV3-1/TRBV3-2; d_call: -; j_call: TRBJ1-2; clone_size: -; cdr3_aa: CASSRGEGQYGYTF; cdr3_nt: TGTGCCAGCAGCCGTGGCGAGGGACAATATGGCTACACCTTC
v_call: TRBV9; d_call: -; j_call: TRBJ2-2; clone_size: -; cdr3_aa: CASSVATGGAGTGELFF; cdr3_nt: TGTGCCAGCAGCGTAGCTACGGGGGGCGCGGGCACCGGGGAGCTGTTTTTT
v_call: TRBV4-3; d_call: TRBD2; j_call: TRBJ2-2; clone_size: -; cdr3_aa: CASSQVLAGEFSAGELFF; cdr3_nt: TGCGCCAGCAGCCAAGTTCTAGCGGGAGAATTCTCCGCCGGGGAGCTGTTTTTT
v_call: TRBV5-1; d_call: -; j_call: TRBJ2-2; clone_size: -; cdr3_aa: CASSPNGVRGTGELFF; cdr3_nt: TGCGCCAGCAGCCCTAACGGTGTCAGGGGAACCGGGGAGCTGTTTTTT
v_call: TRBV19; d_call: TRBD2; j_call: TRBJ2-2; clone_size: -; cdr3_aa: CASSIVGGRSTGELFF; cdr3_nt: TGTGCCAGTAGTATCGTGGGCGGGAGAAGCACCGGGGAGCTGTTTTTT
v_call: TRBV11-2; d_call: -; j_call: TRBJ1-2; clone_size: -; cdr3_aa: CASSFGLDYGYTF; cdr3_nt: TGTGCCAGCAGCTTTGGACTTGACTATGGCTACACCTTC
v_call: TRBV5-5; d_call: -; j_call: TRBJ1-5; clone_size: -; cdr3_aa: CASSLQGRQPQHF; cdr3_nt: TGTGCCAGCAGCTTACAGGGTCGGCAGCCCCAGCATTTT
v_call: TRBV11-2; d_call: TRBD1; j_call: TRBJ2-1; clone_size: -; cdr3_aa: CASSRQGNGYNEQFF; cdr3_nt: TGTGCCAGCAGCCGACAGGGAAATGGGTACAATGAGCAGTTCTTC
v_call: TRBV5-1; d_call: -; j_call: TRBJ2-3; clone_size: -; cdr3_aa: CASSEYPLSSYSTDTQYF; cdr3_nt: TGCGCCAGCAGCGAGTACCCTCTCTCTAGCTACAGCACAGATACGCAGTATTTT
v_call: TRBV28; d_call: -; j_call: TRBJ2-7; clone_size: -; cdr3_aa: CASSLIRVDYEQYF; cdr3_nt: TGTGCCAGCAGTTTAATACGGGTCGACTACGAGCAGTACTTC
v_call: TRBV6-5; d_call: TRBD1; j_call: TRBJ2-3; clone_size: -; cdr3_aa: CASSYAGQGNADTQYF; cdr3_nt: TGTGCCAGCAGTTACGCTGGACAGGGGAACGCAGATACGCAGTATTTT
v_call: TRBV6-5; d_call: -; j_call: TRBJ1-4; clone_size: -; cdr3_aa: CASSFTTGYNEKLFF; cdr3_nt: TGTGCCAGCAGCTTTACAACAGGGTATAATGAAAAACTGTTTTTT
v_call: TRBV5-8; d_call: TRBD1; j_call: TRBJ2-1; clone_size: -; cdr3_aa: CASSRQGQGNLDEQFF; cdr3_nt: TGTGCCAGCAGCCGCCAAGGACAGGGCAATCTCGATGAGCAGTTCTTC
v_call: TRBV6-5; d_call: TRBD1; j_call: TRBJ1-4; clone_size: once; cdr3_aa: CASRRSGQGNEKLFF; cdr3_nt: TGTGCCAGCAGACGGTCGGGACAGGGTAATGAAAAACTGTTTTTT
v_call: TRBV30; d_call: TRBD1; j_call: TRBJ2-7; clone_size: -; cdr3_aa: CAWSRQGIGEQYF; cdr3_nt: TGTGCCTGGAGTAGACAGGGAATCGGCGAGCAGTACTTC
v_call: TRBV9; d_call: TRBD1; j_call: TRBJ2-7; clone_size: -; cdr3_aa: CASSATGANYEQYF; cdr3_nt: TGTGCCAGCAGCGCGACAGGGGCCAACTACGAGCAGTACTTC
v_call: TRBV19; d_call: TRBD1; j_call: TRBJ1-3; clone_size: -; cdr3_aa: CASSTGTAYSGNTIYF; cdr3_nt: TGTGCCAGTAGTACCGGGACAGCCTACTCTGGAAACACCATATATTTT
v_call: TRBV6-5; d_call: TRBD1; j_call: TRBJ1-1; clone_size: -; cdr3_aa: CASSKPDRGLEAFF; cdr3_nt: TGTGCCAGCAGTAAACCTGACAGGGGCCTAGAAGCTTTCTTT
v_call: TRBV5-1; d_call: TRBD2; j_call: TRBJ2-1; clone_size: -; cdr3_aa: CASSYLAETYNEQFF; cdr3_nt: TGCGCCAGCAGCTATCTAGCGGAGACCTACAATGAGCAGTTCTTC
v_call: TRBV9; d_call: TRBD2; j_call: TRBJ2-7; clone_size: -; cdr3_aa: CASSVEASGNYEQYF; cdr3_nt: TGTGCCAGCAGCGTAGAGGCTAGCGGAAACTACGAGCAGTACTTC
v_call: TRBV21-1; d_call: -; j_call: TRBJ2-7; clone_size: -; cdr3_aa: CASNHQLYEQYF; cdr3_nt: TGTGCCAGCAACCATCAACTATACGAGCAGTACTTC
v_call: TRBV5-6; d_call: TRBD2; j_call: TRBJ2-1; clone_size: -; cdr3_aa: CASSSSGAGAYNEQFF; cdr3_nt: TGTGCCAGCAGCTCCAGCGGGGCGGGGGCCTACAATGAGCAGTTCTTC
v_call: TRBV19; d_call: TRBD1; j_call: TRBJ1-5; clone_size: -; cdr3_aa: CASSRDRGFAGNQPQHF; cdr3_nt: TGTGCCAGTAGTCGGGACAGGGGGTTTGCAGGCAATCAGCCCCAGCATTTT
v_call: TRBV5-1; d_call: TRBD1; j_call: TRBJ1-2; clone_size: -; cdr3_aa: CASSRTGTGPYGYTF; cdr3_nt: TGCGCCAGCAGCAGAACCGGGACAGGGCCCTATGGCTACACCTTC
v_call: TRBV7-8; d_call: -; j_call: TRBJ2-1; clone_size: -; cdr3_aa: CASSLGGLYNEQFF; cdr3_nt: TGTGCCAGCAGCTTAGGAGGTTTATACAATGAGCAGTTCTTC
v_call: TRBV2; d_call: -; j_call: TRBJ1-1; clone_size: -; cdr3_aa: CASGAITGLNTEAFF; cdr3_nt: TGTGCCAGCGGTGCCATAACAGGGTTGAACACTGAAGCTTTCTTT
v_call: TRBV19; d_call: -; j_call: TRBJ1-6; clone_size: -; cdr3_aa: CASRTIGHQNSPLHF; cdr3_nt: TGTGCCAGTAGAACTATTGGTCACCAAAATTCACCCCTCCACTTT
v_call: TRBV19; d_call: -; j_call: TRBJ2-5; clone_size: -; cdr3_aa: CASSINSQETQYF; cdr3_nt: TGTGCCAGTAGTATAAACAGCCAAGAGACCCAGTACTTC
v_call: TRBV5-1; d_call: TRBD2; j_call: TRBJ2-3; clone_size: -; cdr3_aa: CASSGGLAGLTDTQYF; cdr3_nt: TGCGCCAGCAGCGGCGGACTAGCGGGTCTCACAGATACGCAGTATTTT
v_call: TRBV4-2; d_call: -; j_call: TRBJ1-3; clone_size: once; cdr3_aa: CASSQGRESSGNTIYF; cdr3_nt: TGTGCCAGCAGCCAAGGCCGTGAGAGCTCTGGAAACACCATATATTTT
v_call: TRBV6-5; d_call: TRBD1; j_call: TRBJ1-2; clone_size: -; cdr3_aa: CASSPDRGIKGYTF; cdr3_nt: TGTGCCAGCAGCCCGGACAGGGGGATCAAAGGCTACACCTTC
v_call: TRBV6-5; d_call: TRBD1; j_call: TRBJ1-4; clone_size: -; cdr3_aa: CASRKRTGIEKLFF; cdr3_nt: TGTGCCAGCAGAAAAAGGACAGGGATTGAAAAACTGTTTTTT
v_call: TRBV6-2/TRBV6-3; d_call: -; j_call: TRBJ2-2; clone_size: -; cdr3_aa: CASSRAPGRISELFF; cdr3_nt: TGTGCCAGCAGCCGGGCCCCCGGGAGAATCAGTGAGCTGTTTTTT
v_call: TRBV5-6; d_call: -; j_call: TRBJ2-3; clone_size: -; cdr3_aa: CASTNIDTDTQYF; cdr3_nt: TGTGCCAGCACCAATATAGACACAGATACGCAGTATTTT
v_call: TRBV7-9; d_call: TRBD2; j_call: TRBJ2-2; clone_size: -; cdr3_aa: CASSRRLAGTGELFF; cdr3_nt: TGTGCCAGCAGCCGTAGACTAGCGGGCACCGGGGAGCTGTTTTTT